The T cell receptor (beta chain) described here comes from a study of T cell changes during pregnancy in multiple sclerosis. The ends were cut back, 1 base at V and 3 bases at J, with 10 bases in the middle. Per the germline V gene, CDR1 is LNHDA and CDR2 is SQIVND (reference sequence). This CDR3 is built from 15 residues. The table came from immunoSEQ multiplex PCR; TCRdb's copy has only in-frame clones and leaves some out. The table shows almost 95,000 clones, with about 92% occurring only once. The sequence derives from a female donor with multiple sclerosis, enrolled in a pregnancy study. The sample here was peripheral blood, taken in the first trimester of pregnancy. The genes are TRBV19 and TRBJ1-5; no clear D gene. CDR3 bases: TGTGCCAGTAGTATAGGAGGCAGTAACAATCAGCCCCAGCATTTT. Translation: CASSIGGSNNQPQHF.